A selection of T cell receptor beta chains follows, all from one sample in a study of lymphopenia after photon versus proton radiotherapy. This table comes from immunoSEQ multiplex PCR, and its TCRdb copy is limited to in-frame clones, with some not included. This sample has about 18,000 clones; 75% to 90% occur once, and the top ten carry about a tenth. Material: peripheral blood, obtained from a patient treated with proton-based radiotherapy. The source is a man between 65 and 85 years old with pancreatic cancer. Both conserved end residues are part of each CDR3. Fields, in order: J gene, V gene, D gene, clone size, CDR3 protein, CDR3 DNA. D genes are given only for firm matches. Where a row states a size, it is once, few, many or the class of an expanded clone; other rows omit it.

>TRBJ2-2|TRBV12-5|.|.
CASGFKSLLSRENTGELFF
TGTGCTAGTGGTTTTAAATCACTCCTGTCCAGGGAGAACACCGGGGAGCTGTTTTTT
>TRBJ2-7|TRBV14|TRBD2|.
CASSPRSWGGYEQYF
TGTGCCAGCAGCCCCCGTTCATGGGGGGGATACGAGCAGTACTTC
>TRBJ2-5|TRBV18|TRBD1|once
CASSYRQGQQGTQYF
TGTGCCAGCTCATATCGACAGGGCCAGCAGGGGACCCAGTACTTC
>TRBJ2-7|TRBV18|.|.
CASSPGLDYEQYF
TGTGCCAGCTCACCAGGCCTGGACTACGAGCAGTACTTC
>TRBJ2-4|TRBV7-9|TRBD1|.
CASSLVGQGATKNIQYF
TGTGCCAGCAGCTTAGTGGGACAGGGGGCGACCAAAAACATTCAGTACTTC
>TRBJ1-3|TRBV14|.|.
CASSQARNTIYF
TGTGCCAGCAGCCAAGCGAGAAACACCATATATTTT
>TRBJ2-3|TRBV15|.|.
CATSRRTASTDTQYF
TGTGCCACCAGCAGAAGGACGGCTAGCACAGATACGCAGTATTTT
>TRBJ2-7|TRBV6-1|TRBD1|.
CASSERTGGPYEQYF
TGTGCCAGCAGTGAACGTACAGGGGGTCCCTACGAGCAGTACTTC
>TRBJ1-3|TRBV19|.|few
CASSISTTGGSTIYF
TGTGCCAGTAGTATCTCAACAACTGGCGGGAGCACCATATATTTT
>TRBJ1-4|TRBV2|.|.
CASSEGLLSSATNEKLFF
TGTGCCAGCAGTGAAGGACTGCTTTCTTCTGCAACTAATGAAAAACTGTTTTTT
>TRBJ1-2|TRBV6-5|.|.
CASSLGPGPNGYTF
TGTGCCAGCAGTCTCGGTCCAGGTCCGAATGGCTACACCTTC
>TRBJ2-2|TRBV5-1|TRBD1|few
CASSLWDRGQGTGELFF
TGCGCCAGCAGCTTGTGGGACAGGGGGCAAGGCACCGGGGAGCTGTTTTTT
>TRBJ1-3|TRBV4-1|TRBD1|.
CASSQARTGAISGNTIYF
TGCGCCAGCAGCCAAGCCCGGACAGGGGCAATCTCTGGAAACACCATATATTTT
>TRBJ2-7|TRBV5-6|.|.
CASSRTVYEQYF
TGTGCCAGCAGCCGGACAGTATACGAGCAGTACTTC
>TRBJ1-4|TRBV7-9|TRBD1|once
CASSLGQGNEKLFF
TGTGCCAGCAGCTTAGGACAGGGCAATGAAAAACTGTTTTTT
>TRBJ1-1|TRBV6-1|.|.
CASSEVQGPEAFF
TGTGCCAGCAGTGAAGTGCAGGGCCCTGAAGCTTTCTTT
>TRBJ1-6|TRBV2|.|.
CASRVNRAESSPLHF
TGTGCCAGCAGGGTTAACAGGGCTGAGAGTTCACCCCTCCACTTT
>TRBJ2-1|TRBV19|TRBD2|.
CASITSGGNYNEQFF
TGTGCCAGTATCACGAGCGGGGGTAACTACAATGAGCAGTTCTTC
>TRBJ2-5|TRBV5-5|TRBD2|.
CASSFTTSGSRETQYF
TGTGCCAGCAGCTTCACGACTAGCGGGAGTCGAGAGACCCAGTACTTC
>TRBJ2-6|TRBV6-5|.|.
CASSYSGSGANVLTF
TGTGCCAGCAGTTACTCGGGGTCCGGGGCCAACGTCCTGACTTTC
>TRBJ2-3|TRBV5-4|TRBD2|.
CASSRRTSGNTDTQYF
TGTGCCAGCAGCCGTAGGACTAGCGGAAACACAGATACGCAGTATTTT
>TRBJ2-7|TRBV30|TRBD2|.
CAWSVRAGRPYEQYF
TGTGCCTGGAGTGTACGAGCGGGACGGCCCTACGAGCAGTACTTC
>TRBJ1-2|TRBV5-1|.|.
CASSPARGNYGYTF
TGCGCCAGCAGCCCAGCGAGGGGGAACTATGGCTACACCTTC
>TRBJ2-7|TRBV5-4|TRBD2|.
CASSLGASGRSYEQYF
TGTGCCAGCAGCTTGGGGGCTAGCGGGAGGTCCTACGAGCAGTACTTC
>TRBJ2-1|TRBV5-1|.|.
CASIPDYDNEQFF
TGCGCCAGCATTCCGGATTACGACAATGAGCAGTTCTTC
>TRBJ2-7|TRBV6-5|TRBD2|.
CASSWTGTSYEQYF
TGTGCCAGCAGTTGGACCGGGACTAGCTACGAGCAGTACTTC
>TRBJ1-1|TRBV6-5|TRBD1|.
CASSPGTGLTEAFF
TGTGCCAGCAGTCCCGGGACAGGGCTTACTGAAGCTTTCTTT
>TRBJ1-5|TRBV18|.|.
CASSRDSSQPQHF
TGTGCCAGCTCACGCGACAGCTCCCAGCCCCAGCATTTT
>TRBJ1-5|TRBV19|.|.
CASSPWEGSGQPQHF
TGTGCCAGTAGTCCATGGGAGGGGTCCGGTCAGCCCCAGCATTTT
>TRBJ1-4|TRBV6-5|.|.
CASSYRQGTREKLFF
TGTGCCAGCAGTTACCGGCAGGGCACTAGGGAAAAACTGTTTTTT
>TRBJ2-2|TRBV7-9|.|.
CASSLGGQTGELFF
TGTGCCAGCAGCTTAGGGGGGCAGACCGGGGAGCTGTTTTTT
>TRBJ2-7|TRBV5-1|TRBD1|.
CASSPGTGGYYEQYF
TGCGCCAGCAGCCCAGGGACAGGGGGGTACTACGAGCAGTACTTC
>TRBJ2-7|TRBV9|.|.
CASSAQYTSSGYEQYF
TGTGCCAGCAGCGCACAGTATACGTCGAGCGGCTACGAGCAGTACTTC
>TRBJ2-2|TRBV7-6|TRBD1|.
CASSFTGTVYTGELFF
TGTGCCAGCAGCTTTACAGGGACAGTGTACACCGGGGAGCTGTTTTTT
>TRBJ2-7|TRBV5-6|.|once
CASSLWRDSANYEQYF
TGTGCCAGCAGCTTGTGGAGGGACAGCGCTAACTACGAGCAGTACTTC
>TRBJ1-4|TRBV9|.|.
CASSSGEGFTNEKLFF
TGTGCCAGCAGCTCAGGGGAAGGATTCACTAATGAAAAACTGTTTTTT
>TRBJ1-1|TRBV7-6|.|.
CASRLQGNTEAFF
TGTGCCAGCAGACTACAGGGTAACACTGAAGCTTTCTTT
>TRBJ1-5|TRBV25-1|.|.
CASSESGFGNQPQHF
TGTGCCAGCAGTGAATCAGGGTTCGGCAATCAGCCCCAGCATTTT
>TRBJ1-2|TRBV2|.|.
CASKPPGPDYGYTF
TGTGCCAGCAAGCCACCGGGGCCAGACTATGGCTACACCTTC
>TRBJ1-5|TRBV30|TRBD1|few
CASGTGDQPQHF
TGTGCCAGTGGGACAGGGGATCAGCCCCAGCATTTT
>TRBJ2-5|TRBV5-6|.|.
CASSAPTVLGTQYF
TGTGCCAGCAGCGCCCCGACAGTCCTGGGGACCCAGTACTTC
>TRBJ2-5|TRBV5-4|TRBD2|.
CASNPQAGGSETQYF
TGTGCCAGCAACCCTCAAGCGGGAGGATCAGAGACCCAGTACTTC
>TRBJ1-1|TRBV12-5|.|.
CASAPAPTNTEAFF
TGTGCTAGTGCTCCTGCACCCACCAACACTGAAGCTTTCTTT
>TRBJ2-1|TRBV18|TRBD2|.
CASSRAGLAGVGNEQFF
TGTGCCAGCTCACGCGCGGGACTAGCGGGAGTAGGCAATGAGCAGTTCTTC
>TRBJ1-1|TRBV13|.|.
CASSLYRSAPGHTEAFF
TGTGCCAGCAGCTTATATAGATCCGCCCCGGGTCACACTGAAGCTTTCTTT
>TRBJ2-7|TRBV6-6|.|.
CASSRGQLYEQYF
TGTGCCAGCAGTCGCGGACAACTCTACGAGCAGTACTTC
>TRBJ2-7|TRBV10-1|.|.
CASSAGDSYEQYF
TGCGCCAGCAGTGCAGGGGATTCCTACGAGCAGTACTTC
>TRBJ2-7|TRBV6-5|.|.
CASRSQGEQYF
TGTGCCAGCAGGTCTCAGGGTGAGCAGTACTTC
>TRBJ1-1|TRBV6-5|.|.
CASSFRRSMNTEAFF
TGTGCCAGCAGTTTCCGACGGAGCATGAACACTGAAGCTTTCTTT
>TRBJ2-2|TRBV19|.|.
CASSPPGGELFF
TGTGCCAGTAGTCCCCCAGGCGGGGAGCTGTTTTTT
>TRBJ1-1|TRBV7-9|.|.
CASSLVQGWGSEAFF
TGTGCCAGCAGCTTAGTTCAGGGGTGGGGTAGTGAAGCTTTCTTT
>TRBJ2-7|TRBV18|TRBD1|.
CASSPTGGLSEQYF
TGTGCCAGCTCACCAACAGGGGGCTTAAGCGAGCAGTACTTC